This record covers a single TCR beta chain. The sample originates from a study of shared clonotypes between healthy human individuals. Positively selected for CCR7, the CD45RO-negative cells used as naive CD8 cells excluded terminally differentiated effector memory CD45RA+ cells. The CDR3 is made up of 14 amino acids. Germline CDR1 reads MGHRA; CDR2 reads YSYEKL. Between the trimmed V and J ends, which lost 4 bases and 2 bases, there was a span of 10 bases. As handled by the study authors: ImmunoSEQ output held junction-only sequences without quality scores, so filtering differed. TCRdb keeps only in-frame clones here, not all; method: immunoSEQ multiplex PCR. For V, J and clone size, that table is used; D and trimming come from the DNA. Among approximately 810,000 clones, 80% to 95% were seen once, and the ten largest hold less than 25%.

The rearrangement links TRBV4-1 to TRBJ2-3; D not certain. The sample comprised naive CD8+ T cells sorted from blood. The sequence came from a man younger than 40 in good health. The CDR3 region has the DNA TGCGCCAGCAGCCCACTATGGGTCACAGATACGCAGTATTTT. This codes for CASSPLWVTDTQYF.